This TCR beta chain was recorded in a study of T cells after yellow fever vaccination. After removal of 1 base from V and 4 bases from J, the junction contained 6 bases not matched to a gene. Germline CDR1 MGHRA, CDR2 YSYEKL. This CDR3 is 17 amino acids long. TCRdb analysed the 5' RACE reads with MiXCR anew, one entry per CDR3 protein. The table lists more than 75,000 distinct CDR3 sequences, over 8% of them singletons, with 16% in the top ten. Material: CD8+ T cells not binding an NS4B(214-222) dextramer, sorted from PBMCs, obtained about 2 weeks after the first yellow fever vaccination. V and J are TRBV4-1 and TRBJ2-1; 11 bases fit TRBD2. This clonotype was obtained from a young man who received the YFV17D yellow fever vaccine. The CDR3 region is CASSQGSSGGRYNEQFF. Written as DNA, the CDR3 is TGCGCCAGCAGCCAAGGATCTAGCGGGGGGAGATACAATGAGCAGTTCTTC.